The rows below give T cell receptor beta chains drawn from one sample of a study of blood T cell repertoires in COVID-19. The data were produced by immunoSEQ multiplex PCR, yet TCRdb's version contains in-frame clones alone and is incomplete. The table shows more than 65,000 clones, with 70% to 85% occurring only once. The sequenced material came from peripheral blood. These receptors originate from a woman in her 50s with acute or convalescent COVID-19. CDR3s include the opening cysteine and the closing phenylalanine or tryptophan. The D gene is left open where the match is weak. Some rows have no size entry. The others give once, few or many, or a class for an expanded clone.

>NA|TRBD2|TRBJ2-3|TRBV19
CASSMSGGPTDTQYF
TGTGCCAGCTCTATGAGCGGGGGGCCGACAGATACGCAGTATTTT
>few|NA|TRBJ2-1|TRBV7-2
CASSLVSSYNEQFF
TGTGCCAGCAGCTTAGTTAGCTCCTACAATGAGCAGTTCTTC
>NA|NA|TRBJ1-2|TRBV10-2
CASQSEGDSGYTF
TGCGCCAGCCAAAGCGAAGGGGATTCTGGCTACACCTTC
>NA|TRBD1|TRBJ1-2|TRBV2
CASSEVQGRWYTF
TGTGCCAGCAGTGAAGTACAGGGGAGGTGGTACACCTTC
>once|NA|TRBJ1-4|TRBV6-5
CASGGQVNEKLFF
TGTGCCAGCGGAGGCCAGGTTAATGAAAAACTGTTTTTT
>NA|TRBD1|TRBJ2-2|TRBV14
CASSHPGTGESGELFF
TGTGCCAGCAGCCACCCAGGGACAGGGGAATCCGGGGAGCTGTTTTTT
>NA|NA|TRBJ2-1|TRBV7-2
CASSLSFSSGGNEQFF
TGTGCCAGCAGCTTAAGCTTTTCTAGTGGAGGGAATGAGCAGTTCTTC
>NA|TRBD1|TRBJ2-2|TRBV28
CASSTRQGPNTGELFF
TGTGCCAGCAGCACCAGACAGGGCCCGAACACCGGGGAGCTGTTTTTT
>NA|TRBD2|TRBJ2-1|TRBV28
CASSPKLAGGPDDEDEQFF
TGTGCCAGCAGTCCTAAACTAGCGGGAGGGCCGGATGATGAGGATGAGCAGTTCTTC
>NA|NA|TRBJ1-5|TRBV3-1/TRBV3-2
CASSMYRGHVSPEPQHF
TGTGCCAGCAGCATGTACCGGGGACACGTCTCCCCCGAGCCCCAGCATTTT
>NA|NA|TRBJ1-5|TRBV2
CASSEGSGQPQHF
TGTGCCAGCAGTGAGGGTAGCGGGCAGCCCCAGCATTTT
>NA|TRBD1|TRBJ1-2|TRBV7-2
CASSPGQDYGYTF
TGTGCCAGCAGCCCTGGACAGGACTATGGCTACACCTTC
>NA|TRBD2|TRBJ2-2|TRBV2
CASSAGTTAPGELFF
TGTGCCAGCAGTGCCGGGACTACGGCCCCCGGGGAGCTGTTTTTT
>NA|TRBD1|TRBJ1-2|TRBV28
CASTQAGTGGNYGYTF
TGTGCCAGCACCCAAGCCGGGACAGGGGGTAACTATGGCTACACCTTC